Shown below are 8 T cell receptor beta chains from a single sample sequenced in a study of shared clonotypes between healthy human individuals. The assay was immunoSEQ multiplex PCR, and TCRdb's table has in-frame clones only and misses some. The sample consists of about 2 million clones, roughly 95% of them appearing once. CD45RO-negative cells were positively selected for CCR7, leaving out terminally differentiated effector memory CD45RA+ cells. Input material: naive CD8+ T cells sorted from blood. The receptors here all came from a man between 18 and 29 years old in good health.

CDR3 DNA sequence: TGTGCCAGCAGTCCGACTAGCGGGATCAATGAGCAGTTCTTC. This codes for CASSPTSGINEQFF. The chain joins TRBV6-5 to TRBJ2-1; 11 bases are shared with TRBD2. The germline CDR1 and CDR2 sequences are MNHEY and SVGAGI. CDR3 size: 14 residues. Trimming removed 5 bases from V and 6 bases from J; junction bases left unmatched: 3.

The chain joins TRBV4-1 to TRBJ2-7; 7 nucleotides match TRBD2. In germline, CDR1 is MGHRA, CDR2 YSYEKL. This CDR3 comprises 14 residues. Trimming removed 5 bases from V and 1 base from J; junction bases left unmatched: 5. DNA for the CDR3: TGCGCCAGCAGCAATCTAGCGGTATCCTACGAGCAGTACTTC. Translation: CASSNLAVSYEQYF.

The rearrangement links TRBV4-3 to TRBJ2-5; 7 positions match TRBD2. Germline CDR1 is LGHNA and CDR2 is YSLEER. The CDR3 is made up of 17 amino acids. V shed 0 bases and J 1 base; nucleotides not matched to a gene: 8. CDR3 DNA: TGCGCCAGCAGCCAAGATGGGCCTAGCGGCCTCCAAGAGACCCAGTACTTC. Translation gives CASSQDGPSGLQETQYF.

The CDR3 nucleotides read TGCGCCAGCAGCTCGGACTCCTTATACTCCTACGAGCAGTACTTC. Protein product: CASSSDSLYSYEQYF. The chain has TRBV5-1 and TRBJ2-7; weak D call: TRBD2 (5 bases). The CDR3 sequence is 15 residues long. Germline assignment: CDR1 SGHRS and CDR2 YFSETQ. Trimming took off 3 bases at V and 0 bases at J, with 13 bases between the two ends.

The gene calls are TRBV27 and TRBJ2-3; D is unresolved. In germline, CDR1 is MNHEY, CDR2 SMNVEV (reference sequence). Between the trimmed V and J ends, which lost 4 bases and 0 bases, there was a span of 20 bases. The CDR3 contains 18 residues. CDR3 nucleotides: TGTGCCAGCAGTTCAATCGCCGGACCGCTAGGTAGCACAGATACGCAGTATTTT. Residues: CASSSIAGPLGSTDTQYF.

This chain uses TRBV4-3 with TRBJ2-7; 13 positions agree with TRBD2. The CDR3 has 17 residues. The J segment lost 5 bases and the V segment lost 0 bases, leaving 7 bases of the junction unmatched. Germline loops: CDR1 LGHNA, CDR2 YSLEER. The CDR3 reads CASSQDGLAGEGHEQYF. The CDR3 DNA reads TGCGCCAGCAGCCAAGACGGACTAGCGGGAGAAGGTCACGAGCAGTACTTC.

This chain links TRBV9 with TRBJ1-5; D perhaps matches TRBD1 (5 bases). Germline loops: CDR1 SGDLS, CDR2 YYNGEE. This CDR3 has 15 amino acids. The V and J ends lost 4 bases and 1 base respectively, with 12 bases between them. CDR3 protein: CASSLGEGSNQPQHF. DNA of the CDR3: TGTGCCAGCAGCCTCGGGGAGGGGAGCAATCAGCCCCAGCATTTT. Using reference TRBV9 and TRBJ1-5 for the parts outside the CDR3, the full variable domain is DSGVTQTPKHLITATGQRVTLRCSPRSGDLSVYWYQQSLDQGLQFLIQYYNGEERAKGNILERFSAQQFPDLHSELNLSSLELGDSALYFCASSLGEGSNQPQHFGDGTRLSIL.

V and J are TRBV6-5 and TRBJ1-1; D gene unclear. Trimming cost V 0 bases and J 3 bases, with 8 bases left between them. Germline V gene sequence: CDR1 MNHEY, CDR2 SVGAGI. This CDR3 comprises 14 residues. Here the CDR3 reads CASSYSSAYTEAFF. Here the CDR3 DNA reads TGTGCCAGCAGTTACTCCAGTGCATACACTGAAGCTTTCTTT.